These 14 T cell receptor beta chains were all obtained from the same sample, sequenced in a study of T cells in lung cancer brain metastases. Clones were sequenced by immunoSEQ multiplex PCR, and TCRdb holds only the in-frame ones, with some missing. This sample carries 2,000 to 2,500 clones, 90% to 95% of them seen once, and the ten largest clones take approximately 4.8%. Sequenced: tumor tissue from the primary lung tumor. These receptors were collected from a woman aged 25 to 39 with non-small cell lung cancer.

CDR3 coding DNA: TGTGCCAGTAGTATTCCGGCAGGCCTTAATGAAAAACTGTTTTTT. Translating it yields CASSIPAGLNEKLFF. The chain links TRBV19 to TRBJ1-4; D is unclear. Germline CDR1 and CDR2: LNHDA and SQIVND (reference sequence). Trimming left V 3 bases short and J 4 bases short, with 12 bases between. The CDR3 is 15 amino acids.

The chain combines TRBV4-2 with TRBJ1-4, with 9 bases that match TRBD1. Trimming took 0 bases from V and 5 from J; bases not matched to a gene: 4. The CDR3 is 16 amino acids. Germline values: CDR1 LGHNA, CDR2 YNFKEQ. The DNA for the CDR3 is TGTGCCAGCAGCCAAGACGAGGGGACAGGGAATGAAAAACTGTTTTTT. It yields the protein CASSQDEGTGNEKLFF.

The J gene is TRBJ2-5, the V gene TRBV5-6; 12 bases fit TRBD2. Germline V gene lookup returns CDR1 SGHDT and CDR2 YYEEEE. CDR3 length equals 17 residues. V lost 4 bases to trimming and J lost 4 bases; unmatched junction nucleotides: 11. CDR3 loop: CASSTLAGGSRGETQYF. CDR3 sequence (DNA): TGTGCCAGCAGCACACTAGCGGGAGGCTCAAGAGGAGAGACCCAGTACTTC.

The chain combines TRBV29-1 with TRBJ2-4, with 7 bases lining up with TRBD1. Looked up from germline, CDR1 is SQVTM and CDR2 is ANQGSEA. V was pared by 7 bases and J by 7 bases, with 10 bases of the junction left unmatched. The CDR3 sequence is 13 residues long. The CDR3 DNA follows: TGCAGCGCCACCACCGACAGGGTGAACATTCAGTACTTC. Its protein product is CSATTDRVNIQYF.

J is TRBJ1-5 and V is TRBV6-1; D is uncertain. Per the germline V gene, CDR1 is MNHNS and CDR2 is SASEGT. V was cut by 8 bases and J by 3 bases, with 8 bases left in between. This CDR3 is 12 amino acids long. In nucleotides, the CDR3 is TGTGCCAGCTTTGACAACAATCAGCCCCAGCATTTT. Translated, it gives CASFDNNQPQHF.

V and J are TRBV30 and TRBJ1-2; D might be TRBD1 (5 bases). This CDR3 has 12 residues. Germline V gene lookup returns CDR1 GTSNPN and CDR2 SVGIG (reference sequence). Trimming stripped 0 bases from V and 5 bases from J, with 7 bases between. CDR3 amino acids: CAWSVSGYGYTF. CDR3 bases: TGTGCCTGGAGTGTATCAGGGTATGGCTACACCTTC. The full variable domain, completed using reference TRBV30 and TRBJ1-2, is SQTIHQWPATLVQPVGSPLSLECTVEGTSNPNLYWYRQAAGRGLQLLFYSVGIGQISSEVPQNLSASRPQDRQFILSSKKLLLSDSGFYLCAWSVSGYGYTFGSGTRLTVV.

V usage is TRBV20-1 and J usage is TRBJ2-5, with D hard to call. Trimming stripped 6 bases from V and 1 base from J, with 6 bases between. Germline V gives CDR1 DFQATT, CDR2 SNEGSKA (reference sequence). This CDR3 is built from 11 residues. This chain's CDR3 is CSAVVQETQYF. CDR3 DNA: TGCAGTGCGGTGGTCCAAGAGACCCAGTACTTC.

The chain links TRBV4-1 to TRBJ1-1; maybe TRBD1 (6 bases). Trimming removed 1 base at V and 4 bases at J, with 7 bases between. The CDR3 consists of 13 residues. From germline, CDR1 is MGHRA and CDR2 YSYEKL. CDR3 nucleotide sequence: TGCGCCAGCAGCCAAGCAGGGGTCACTGAAGCTTTCTTT. This gives the protein CASSQAGVTEAFF.

This clone was recorded once. This chain's CDR3 is CASSTWDRLNEKLFF. For the CDR3, the DNA is TGTGCCAGTAGTACCTGGGACAGGCTTAATGAAAAACTGTTTTTT. The V and J genes are TRBV19 and TRBJ1-4; 8 positions agree with TRBD1. The germline V gene has CDR1 LNHDA and CDR2 SQIVND (reference sequence). The V and J ends lost 4 bases and 4 bases, in that order; junction bases with no gene match: 5. This CDR3 is 15 amino acids long.

The table lists this clone with a count of one. The chain carries TRBV19 and TRBJ1-5; possible D gene TRBD1, 6 bases. V lost 8 bases and J lost 3, with 14 bases in between. Germline loops: CDR1 LNHDA, CDR2 SQIVND (reference sequence). The CDR3 extends over 14 amino acids. The CDR3, as DNA: TGTGCCAGTCGGGGGCAGCACGACAATCAGCCCCAGCATTTT. This sequence encodes CASRGQHDNQPQHF.

This clone occurred once. A read error is likely here: a far larger clone is one base away. V and J are TRBV9 and TRBJ2-3, with D tentatively TRBD1 (5 bases). Trimming removed 1 base from V and 2 bases from J, with 8 bases in between. This CDR3 contains 14 residues. Germline V gives CDR1 SGDLS, CDR2 YYNGEE. The CDR3 DNA reads TGTGCCAGCAGCGTAAATGGGGCCACAGATACGCAGTATTTT. Protein: CASSVNGATDTQYF.

The V call is TRBV5-1, the J call TRBJ2-1; 7 bases are shared with TRBD2. CDR3 size: 13 residues. Germline V lookup: CDR1 SGHRS, CDR2 YFSETQ. V was clipped by 0 bases and J by 6 bases; unmatched bases: 0. For the CDR3, the DNA is TGCGCCAGCAGCTTGGTAGCGGGCAATGAGCAGTTCTTC. As protein: CASSLVAGNEQFF.

The V gene is TRBV7-3, the J gene TRBJ2-1; D may be TRBD2 (6 bases). The germline V gene has CDR1 SGHTA and CDR2 FQGTGA. CDR3 length equals 14 residues. Trimming took off 1 base at V and 10 bases at J, with 14 bases between the two ends. The CDR3 DNA reads as TGTGCCAGCAGCTTAAGTTCCGGGAGTCAAGAGCAGTTCTTC. The encoded protein is CASSLSSGSQEQFF.

The table lists this clone with a few counts. This chain joins TRBV27 and TRBJ2-7; the match to TRBD1 covers 7 bases. J gave up 5 bases and V 6 bases, and 10 bases lay outside the gene matches. Per germline, CDR1 MNHEY and CDR2 SMNVEV (reference sequence). The CDR3 consists of 14 residues. Written as DNA, the CDR3 is TGTGCCAGCAGCCCGGACTTCACAGGGGACGAGCAGTACTTC. Translated, it gives CASSPDFTGDEQYF.